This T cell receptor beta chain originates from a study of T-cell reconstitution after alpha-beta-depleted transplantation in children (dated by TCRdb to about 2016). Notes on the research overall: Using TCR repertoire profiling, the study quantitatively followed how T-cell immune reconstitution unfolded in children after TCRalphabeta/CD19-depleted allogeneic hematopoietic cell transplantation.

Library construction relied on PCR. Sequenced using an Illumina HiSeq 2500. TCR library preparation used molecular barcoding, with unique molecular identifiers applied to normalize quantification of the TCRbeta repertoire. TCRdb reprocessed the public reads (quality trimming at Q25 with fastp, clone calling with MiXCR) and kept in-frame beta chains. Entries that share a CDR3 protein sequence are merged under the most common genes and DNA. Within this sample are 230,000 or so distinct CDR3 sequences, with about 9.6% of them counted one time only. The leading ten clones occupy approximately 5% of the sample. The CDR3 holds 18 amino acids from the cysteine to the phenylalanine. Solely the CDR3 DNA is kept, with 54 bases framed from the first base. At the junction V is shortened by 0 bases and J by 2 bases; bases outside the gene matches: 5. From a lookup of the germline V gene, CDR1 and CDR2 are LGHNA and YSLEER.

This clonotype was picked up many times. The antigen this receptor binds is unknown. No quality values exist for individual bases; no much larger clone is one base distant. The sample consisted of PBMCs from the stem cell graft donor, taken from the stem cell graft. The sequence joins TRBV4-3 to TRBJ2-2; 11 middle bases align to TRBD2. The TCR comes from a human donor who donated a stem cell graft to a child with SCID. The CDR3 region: CASSQDASGGPNTGELFF. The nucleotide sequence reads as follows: TGCGCCAGCAGCCAAGATGCTAGCGGGGGGCCTAACACCGGGGAGCTGTTTTTT.